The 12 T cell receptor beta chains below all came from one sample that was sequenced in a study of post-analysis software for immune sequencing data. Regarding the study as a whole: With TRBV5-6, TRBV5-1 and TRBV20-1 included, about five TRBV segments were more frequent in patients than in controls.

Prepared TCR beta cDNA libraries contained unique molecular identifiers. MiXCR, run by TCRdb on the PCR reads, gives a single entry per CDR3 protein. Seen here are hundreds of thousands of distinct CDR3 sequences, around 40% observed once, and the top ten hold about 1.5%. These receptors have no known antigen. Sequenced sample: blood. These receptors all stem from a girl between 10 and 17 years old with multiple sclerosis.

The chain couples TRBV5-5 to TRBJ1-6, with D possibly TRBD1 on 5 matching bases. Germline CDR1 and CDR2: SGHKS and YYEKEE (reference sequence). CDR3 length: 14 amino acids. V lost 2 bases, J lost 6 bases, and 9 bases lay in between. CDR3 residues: CASSLFGANSPLHF. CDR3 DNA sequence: TGTGCCAGCAGCTTATTCGGGGCTAATTCACCCCTCCACTTT.

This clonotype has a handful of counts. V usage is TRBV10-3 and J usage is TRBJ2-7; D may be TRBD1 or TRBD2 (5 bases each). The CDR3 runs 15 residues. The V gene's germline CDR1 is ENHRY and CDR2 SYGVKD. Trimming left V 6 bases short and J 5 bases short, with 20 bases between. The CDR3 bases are TGTGCCATCAGCCAAGGGACCGCCTTGAAGGACGAGCAGTACTTC. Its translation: CAISQGTALKDEQYF.

CDR3 amino acids: CASSLWPRDRGPWEQFF. In DNA, the CDR3 is TGTGCCAGCAGCTTGTGGCCTAGGGACAGGGGCCCTTGGGAGCAGTTCTTC. The chain couples TRBV7-7 to TRBJ2-1; 10 bases map to TRBD1. This CDR3 spans 17 amino acids. With 3 bases clipped from V and 10 bases from J, the junction kept 15 bases outside the gene matches. Germline CDR1 SSHAT, CDR2 FNYEAQ (reference sequence).

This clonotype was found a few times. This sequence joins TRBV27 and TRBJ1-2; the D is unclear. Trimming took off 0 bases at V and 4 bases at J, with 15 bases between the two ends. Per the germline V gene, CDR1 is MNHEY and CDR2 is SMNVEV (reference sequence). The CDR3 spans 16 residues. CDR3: CASSLSVRGGSYGYTF. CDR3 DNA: TGTGCCAGCAGTTTATCGGTCCGGGGTGGATCCTATGGCTACACCTTC.

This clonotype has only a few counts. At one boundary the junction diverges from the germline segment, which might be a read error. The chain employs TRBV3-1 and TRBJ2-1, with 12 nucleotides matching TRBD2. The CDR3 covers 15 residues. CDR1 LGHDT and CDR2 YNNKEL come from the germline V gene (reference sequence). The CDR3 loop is CASSPRLAGDNEQFF. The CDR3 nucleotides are TGCGCCAGCAGCCCGCGACTAGCGGGAGACAATGAGCAGTTCTTC.

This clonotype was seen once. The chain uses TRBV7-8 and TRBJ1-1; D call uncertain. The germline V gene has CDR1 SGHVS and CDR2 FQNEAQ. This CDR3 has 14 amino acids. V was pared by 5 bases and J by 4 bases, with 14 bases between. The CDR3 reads CASSKHQVRTEAFF. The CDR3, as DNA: TGTGCCAGCAGCAAACATCAAGTGCGCACTGAAGCTTTCTTT.

This CDR3 is CASSETGTGSGANVLTF. The CDR3 nucleotides read TGTGCCAGCAGCGAGACCGGGACAGGTTCTGGGGCCAACGTCCTGACTTTC. The chain has TRBV4-2 and TRBJ2-6, with 8 bases matching TRBD1. Germline CDR1 is LGHNA and CDR2 is YNFKEQ. The V and J ends lost 5 bases and 1 base, in that order; junction bases with no gene match: 7. The CDR3 consists of 17 residues.

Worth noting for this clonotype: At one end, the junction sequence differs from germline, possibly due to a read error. CDR3 in DNA: TGCAGTGCTAGAGCACAGCAAGAGACCCAGTACTTT. This sequence encodes CSARAQQETQYF. J is TRBJ2-5 and V is TRBV20-1; D is unresolved. The CDR3 loop spans 12 amino acids. Germline assignment: CDR1 DFQATT and CDR2 SNEGSKA (reference sequence).

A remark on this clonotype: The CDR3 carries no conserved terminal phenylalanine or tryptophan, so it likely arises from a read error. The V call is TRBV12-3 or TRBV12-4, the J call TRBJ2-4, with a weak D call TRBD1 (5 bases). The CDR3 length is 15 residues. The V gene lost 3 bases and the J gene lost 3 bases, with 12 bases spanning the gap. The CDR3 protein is CASSFRAGYKNIQYL. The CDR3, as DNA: TGTGCCAGCAGTTTCCGGGCAGGGTACAAAAACATTCAGTACTTA.

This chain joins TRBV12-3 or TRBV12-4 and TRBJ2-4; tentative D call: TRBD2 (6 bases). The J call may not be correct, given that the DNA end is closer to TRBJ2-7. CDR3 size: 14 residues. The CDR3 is CASSPGTPAYEQYF. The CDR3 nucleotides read TGTGCCAGCAGTCCCGGGACTCCCGCCTACGAGCAGTACTTC.

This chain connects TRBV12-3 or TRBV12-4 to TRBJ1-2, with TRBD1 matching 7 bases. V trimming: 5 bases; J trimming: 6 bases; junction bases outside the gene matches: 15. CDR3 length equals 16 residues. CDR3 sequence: CASSPLDRPSRNGYTF. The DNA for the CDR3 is TGTGCCAGCAGTCCATTGGACAGGCCGTCCCGTAATGGCTACACCTTC.

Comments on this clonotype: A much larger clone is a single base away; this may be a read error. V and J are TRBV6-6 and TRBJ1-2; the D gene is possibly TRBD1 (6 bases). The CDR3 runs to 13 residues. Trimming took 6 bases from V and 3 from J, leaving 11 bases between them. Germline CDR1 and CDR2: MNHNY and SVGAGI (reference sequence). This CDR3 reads CASSFGQHYGYTF. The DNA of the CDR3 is TGTGCCAGCAGCTTCGGACAGCACTATGGCTACACCTTC.